In its sample, the clone carrying this T cell receptor beta chain was seen a few times. What it binds is not known. The data derive from a study of spatial heterogeneity in lung cancer. Each CDR3 protein gets one entry after TCRdb re-called the 5' RACE reads with MiXCR. The data hold tens of thousands of distinct CDR3 sequences, with roughly 12% observed a single time. Study conclusions and caveats: Relative to follow-up, resection was when ubiquitous expanded tumor TCRs appeared more in blood.

The CDR3 is 15 residues long. J gave up 3 bases and V 0 bases, and 6 bases lay outside the gene matches. Germline V gene lookup returns CDR1 DFQATT and CDR2 SNEGSKA (reference sequence). Time point in this sample: sample taken at primary tumor resection. This material consisted of PBMCs, taken at surgery. This TCR was recovered from a male donor with early-stage non-small cell lung cancer. The chain uses TRBV20-1 and TRBJ2-7; 9 bases are shared with TRBD2. DNA for the CDR3: TGCAGTGCTAGAGATAGTGAGCGGGGGGACTACGAGCAGTACTTC. Translation gives CSARDSERGDYEQYF.